These 30 T cell receptor beta chains originate from one sample sequenced in a study of blood T cell repertoires in COVID-19. TCRdb's table, derived via immunoSEQ multiplex PCR, lists solely in-frame clones and lacks some. The table lists around 470,000 clones, 89% of them singletons. The sequenced sample consisted of peripheral blood. These TCRs come from a man aged 18 to 30 with COVID-19, enrolled during active disease.

V gene TRBV11-3 combines with J gene TRBJ2-7, with a possible D match to TRBD1 (5 bases). Germline V CDR1 and CDR2: SGHNT, YENEEA. The CDR3 is 12 amino acids. V shed 6 bases and J shed 7 bases, with 13 bases lying between them. The CDR3 here is CASSGQRYEQYF. The CDR3 DNA reads as TGTGCCAGCAGTGGACAAAGATATGAGCAGTACTTC.

This clone occurred a few times. The V gene is TRBV11-2, the J gene TRBJ2-1; 7 nucleotides agree with TRBD2. CDR3 length equals 16 residues. In germline, CDR1 is SGHAT, CDR2 FQNNGV. The trim removed 5 bases at V and 4 bases at J, leaving 11 bases unmatched. CDR3 DNA: TGTGCCAGCAGCGGGCGACATAGCGGGCCTTACAATGAGCAGTTCTTC. Protein product: CASSGRHSGPYNEQFF.

The chain uses TRBV3-1 (or the pseudogene TRBV3-2) and TRBJ2-1; 8 positions match TRBD2. This CDR3 is built from 14 residues. Germline V lookup: CDR1 LGHDT, CDR2 YNNKEL (reference sequence). Trimming took 10 bases from V and 5 from J; bases not matched to a gene: 10. CDR3 loop: CATSKRGGNNEQFF. CDR3 DNA sequence: TGTGCCACCAGTAAACGGGGGGGCAACAATGAGCAGTTCTTC.

The CDR3 loop reads CASSLDLAGALTYEQYF. CDR3 sequence (DNA): TGCGCCAGCAGCTTGGATCTAGCGGGAGCGCTAACCTACGAGCAGTACTTC. The chain joins TRBV5-1 to TRBJ2-7, with 10 bases identical to TRBD2. Germline V CDR1 and CDR2: SGHRS, YFSETQ. V trimming: 0 bases; J trimming: 2 bases; junction bases outside the gene matches: 8. The CDR3 covers 17 residues. The full variable domain, completed using reference TRBV5-1 and TRBJ2-7, is KAGVTQTPRYLIKTRGQQVTLSCSPISGHRSVSWYQQTPGQGLQFLFEYFSETQRNKGNFPGRFSGRQFSNSRSEMNVSTLELGDSALYLCASSLDLAGALTYEQYFGPGTRLTVT.

The rearrangement uses TRBV2 and TRBJ1-5; tentatively, D is TRBD1 (6 bases). The V and J ends lost 3 bases and 7 bases respectively, with 13 bases between them. This CDR3 region has 14 residues. Per germline, CDR1 SNHLY and CDR2 FYNNEI. CDR3 in amino acids: CASSDVGGGQPQHF. CDR3 DNA: TGTGCCAGCAGTGACGTAGGGGGTGGCCAGCCCCAGCATTTT.

The chain joins TRBV7-5 to TRBJ1-1; the DNA was not compared with TRBD1, the D call given in the table. TRBV7-5 is a known pseudogene. CDR3 length equals 17 residues. The CDR3 DNA reads TGTGTCAGAAGCTCAGATAACAGGGGGCGGAAAACAACTGAAGCTTTCTTT. The encoded protein is CVRSSDNRGRKTTEAFF.

The rearrangement uses TRBV4-1 and TRBJ1-1, with D perhaps TRBD1 (6 bases). V dropped 8 bases and J dropped 3 bases, with 19 bases sitting between them. This CDR3 region has 15 residues. Germline V gene lookup returns CDR1 MGHRA and CDR2 YSYEKL. CDR3 region: CASSGGGGAYTEAFF. The CDR3, as DNA: TGCGCCAGCTCAGGAGGGGGGGGCGCTTACACTGAAGCTTTCTTT.

The rearrangement joins TRBV7-2 to TRBJ1-4; TRBD1 matches at 8 bases. There are 15 residues in the CDR3. V gave up 1 base and J gave up 6 bases; unmatched junction bases: 4. Germline-derived CDR1 and CDR2 are SGHTA and FQGNSA. The chain's CDR3 is CASSLVGTGDEKLFF. The DNA of the CDR3 is TGTGCCAGCAGCTTAGTTGGGACAGGCGATGAAAAACTGTTTTTT. Full variable domain (missing parts from reference TRBV7-2 and TRBJ1-4): GAGVSQSPSNKVTEKGKDVELRCDPISGHTALYWYRQSLGQGLEFLIYFQGNSAPDKSGLPSDRFSAERTGGSVSTLTIQRTQQEDSAVYLCASSLVGTGDEKLFFGSGTQLSVL.

V and J are TRBV18 and TRBJ1-2; D is undetermined. CDR1 KGHSH and CDR2 LQKENI come from the germline V gene. Between the trimmed V and J ends, which lost 5 bases and 5 bases, there was a span of 12 bases. The length of the CDR3 is 13 residues. For the CDR3, the DNA is TGTGCCAGCTCAGCCGGGGAGATATATGGCTACACCTTC. Protein product: CASSAGEIYGYTF. Looking up the rest from reference TRBV18 and TRBJ1-2 gives the full variable domain: NAGVMQNPRHLVRRRGQEARLRCSPMKGHSHVYWYRQLPEEGLKFMVYLQKENIIDESGMPKERFSAEFPKEGPSILRIQQVVRGDSAAYFCASSAGEIYGYTFGSGTRLTVV.

The chain links TRBV28 to TRBJ1-5; D call uncertain. V was trimmed by 3 bases and J by 2 bases, leaving 8 bases between them. The CDR3 is made up of 14 amino acids. Germline loops: CDR1 MDHEN, CDR2 SYDVKM. The CDR3 reads CASSFGLRNQPQHF. CDR3 sequence (DNA): TGTGCCAGCAGTTTCGGGTTGCGCAATCAGCCCCAGCATTTT.

The V and J genes are TRBV25-1 and TRBJ2-1, with TRBD2 matching over 12 bases. Germline V gene lookup returns CDR1 MGHDK and CDR2 SYGVNS. V was pared by 8 bases and J by 10 bases, with 12 bases of the junction left unmatched. The length of the CDR3 is 15 residues. The CDR3 here is CASESPSGGAGEQFF. Here the CDR3 DNA reads TGTGCCAGCGAGAGTCCTAGCGGGGGGGCAGGGGAGCAGTTCTTC.

J is TRBJ2-2 and V is TRBV3-1 (or the pseudogene TRBV3-2), with 7 bases fitting TRBD2. CDR1 and CDR2 from the germline V gene are LGHDT and YNNKEL (reference sequence). The CDR3 has 16 amino acids. Trimming at V came to 2 bases and at J to 0 bases, leaving 3 bases not matched to a gene. CDR3 amino acids: CASSQPGTTNTGELFF. In DNA form, the CDR3 reads TGTGCCAGCAGCCAACCCGGGACTACGAACACCGGGGAGCTGTTTTTT.

Only one count was recorded for this clone. V and J are TRBV5-1 and TRBJ2-5, with a weak D call TRBD2 (7 bases). CDR3 size: 12 residues. The V gene lost 7 bases and the J gene lost 6 bases, with 13 bases spanning the gap. Germline loops: CDR1 SGHRS, CDR2 YFSETQ. Here the CDR3 DNA reads TGCGCCAGCCGCGGGGGCGAGCAGACCCAGTACTTC. As protein: CASRGGEQTQYF.

The table lists this clone with a count of one. The chain employs TRBV7-8 and TRBJ2-7, with 9 bases that match TRBD1. With V trimmed by 1 base and J by 7 bases, 2 bases remained unmatched. This CDR3 contains 13 residues. Germline CDR1 SGHVS, CDR2 FQNEAQ. The chain's CDR3 is CASSLVGQGEQYF. In DNA, the CDR3 is TGTGCCAGCAGCTTAGTTGGACAGGGGGAGCAGTACTTC.

V is TRBV11-2 and J is TRBJ2-1; 14 bases align to TRBD2. The CDR3 sequence is 16 residues long. Germline CDR1 SGHAT, CDR2 FQNNGV. Losses at the gene ends were 3 bases for V and 3 bases for J; bases not matched to a gene: 1. This CDR3 is CASSLGLAGVYNEQFF. DNA for the CDR3: TGTGCCAGCAGCTTGGGACTAGCGGGAGTCTACAATGAGCAGTTCTTC. The full variable domain, completed using reference TRBV11-2 and TRBJ2-1, is EAGVAQSPRYKIIEKRQSVAFWCNPISGHATLYWYQQILGQGPKLLIQFQNNGVVDDSQLPKDRFSAERLKGVDSTLKIQPAKLEDSAVYLCASSLGLAGVYNEQFFGPGTRLTVL.

The table lists this clone with a count of one. V is TRBV4-2 and J is TRBJ1-3, with 7 bases lining up with TRBD1. CDR1 is LGHNA, CDR2 YNFKEQ, per germline. The CDR3 consists of 15 residues. The ends lost 5 bases at V and 3 bases at J; junction bases unmatched: 7. CDR3 nucleotide sequence: TGTGCCAGCAGCGTACAGGGGAATTATGGAAACACCATATATTTT. Translated: CASSVQGNYGNTIYF.

The chain joins TRBV19 to TRBJ1-4; a weak D match, TRBD1 (6 bases). Deletions cut 3 bases from V and 6 bases from J, with 14 bases between. Germline assignment: CDR1 LNHDA and CDR2 SQIVND (reference sequence). This CDR3 spans 15 amino acids. Here the CDR3 reads CASSMRAPGDEKLFF. CDR3 bases: TGTGCCAGTAGTATGAGGGCCCCAGGGGATGAAAAACTGTTTTTT.

The rearrangement uses TRBV9 and TRBJ2-7, with D perhaps matching TRBD2 (5 bases). This CDR3 is built from 13 residues. V lost 6 bases to trimming and J lost 7 bases, with 17 bases between them. Germline V gene sequence: CDR1 SGDLS, CDR2 YYNGEE. The CDR3 DNA reads as TGTGCCAGCACTTCTCAGGCCGGCGGGGAGCAGTACTTC. Its translation: CASTSQAGGEQYF.

The chain has TRBV6-2 or TRBV6-3 and TRBJ1-1; D may be TRBD1 (6 bases). Trimming removed 5 bases from V and 2 bases from J, with 12 bases in between. Germline CDR1 and CDR2: MNHEY and SVGEGT. The CDR3 has 14 residues. The CDR3 spells CASSTQGPNTEAFF. The CDR3 nucleotides are TGTGCCAGCAGTACTCAGGGGCCTAACACTGAAGCTTTCTTT.

CDR3 residues: CASSEALTGGFQETQYF. The CDR3 nucleotides read TGTGCCAGCAGTGAAGCGCTCACAGGGGGTTTTCAAGAGACCCAGTACTTC. The chain recombines TRBV6-1 with TRBJ2-5; TRBD1 aligns across 8 bases. The CDR3 is 17 residues long. Per germline, CDR1 MNHNS and CDR2 SASEGT. V was clipped by 0 bases and J by 2 bases; unmatched bases: 8.

The CDR3 loop is CASSYHNRGNNEQFF. In DNA, the CDR3 is TGTGCCAGCAGCTATCATAACAGGGGCAACAATGAGCAGTTCTTC. The chain links TRBV3-1 (or the pseudogene TRBV3-2) to TRBJ2-1; 7 bases line up with TRBD1. V was pared by 5 bases and J by 5 bases, with 9 bases of the junction left unmatched. The CDR3 is 15 residues long. CDR1 is LGHDT and CDR2 is YNNKEL in the germline V gene (reference sequence).

The chain employs TRBV6-4 and TRBJ2-3, with D tentatively TRBD2 (7 bases). The CDR3 covers 16 residues. Trimming left V 3 bases short and J 2 bases short, with 15 bases between. Looked up from germline, CDR1 is MRHNA and CDR2 is SNTAGT. The CDR3, as DNA: TGTGCCAGCAGTGAAGAAGGGGGGGCCAACACAGATACGCAGTATTTT. It encodes CASSEEGGANTDTQYF.

DNA of the CDR3: TGTGCCAGCAGCTTAGCTCCCGGGATCGGATACACCTTC. This codes for CASSLAPGIGYTF. V and J are TRBV7-9 and TRBJ1-2; D unclear. The CDR3 runs to 13 residues. The V and J ends lost 0 bases and 11 bases respectively, with 13 bases between them. Germline-derived CDR1 and CDR2 are SEHNR and FQNEAQ (reference sequence). Supplemented by reference TRBV7-9 and TRBJ1-2, the full variable domain reads DTGVSQNPRHKITKRGQNVTFRCDPISEHNRLYWYRQTLGQGPEFLTYFQNEAQLEKSRLLSDRFSAERPKGSFSTLEIQRTEQGDSAMYLCASSLAPGIGYTFGSGTRLTVV.

The chain recombines TRBV7-6 with TRBJ2-2, with 11 bases fitting TRBD2. There are 17 residues in the CDR3. Losses at the gene ends were 1 base for V and 1 base for J; bases not matched to a gene: 2. The germline V gene has CDR1 SGHVS and CDR2 FNYEAQ. The CDR3 nucleotides are TGTGCCAGCAGCTTAGGGGGACTAGCGGTGAACACCGGGGAGCTGTTTTTT. Its protein is CASSLGGLAVNTGELFF.

The CDR3 spells CASSRMTSGRFGAYNEQFF. CDR3 coding DNA: TGTGCCAGCAGCCGCATGACTAGCGGGAGATTTGGGGCCTACAATGAGCAGTTCTTC. The chain recombines TRBV14 with TRBJ2-1; 12 positions match TRBD2. V lost 4 bases, J lost 2 bases, and 12 bases stayed unmatched. CDR3 length equals 19 residues. Looked up from germline, CDR1 is SGHDN and CDR2 is FVKESK.

This clone was detected only once. The chain combines TRBV2 with TRBJ2-1, with TRBD2 as a possible D gene (5 bases). Trimming removed 10 bases from V and 10 bases from J, with 23 bases in between. The CDR3 covers 14 residues. The V gene's germline CDR1 is SNHLY and CDR2 FYNNEI. CDR3 DNA sequence: TGTGCCACGGCCGCAAACGGGGTGAATTCGGAGCAGTTCTTC. It codes for CATAANGVNSEQFF. The whole variable domain, filled in from reference TRBV2 and TRBJ2-1, reads EPEVTQTPSHQVTQMGQEVILRCVPISNHLYFYWYRQILGQKVEFLVSFYNNEISEKSEIFDDQFSVERPDGSNFTLKIRSTKLEDSAMYFCATAANGVNSEQFFGPGTRLTVL.

The V gene is TRBV27, the J gene TRBJ2-1; tentative D call: TRBD2 (7 bases). V dropped 5 bases and J dropped 10 bases, with 18 bases sitting between them. Germline lookup yields CDR1 MNHEY and CDR2 SMNVEV (reference sequence). The CDR3 consists of 14 residues. CDR3 in DNA: TGTGCCAGCAGTCGAGGGGGGGCCCCCCGGGAGCAGTTCTTC. It is translated as CASSRGGAPREQFF.

The V and J genes are TRBV19 and TRBJ2-7; 7 bases are a match to TRBD1. This CDR3 is 15 amino acids long. Germline CDR1 and CDR2: LNHDA and SQIVND (reference sequence). The J segment lost 0 bases and the V segment lost 4 bases, leaving 6 bases of the junction unmatched. The CDR3 bases are TGTGCCAGTAGTACCCAGGGACAGATCTCCTACGAGCAGTACTTC. Its protein is CASSTQGQISYEQYF.

V is TRBV12-3 or TRBV12-4 and J is TRBJ2-5, with D perhaps TRBD2 (6 bases). V lost 6 bases, J lost 4 bases, and 6 bases lay in between. The CDR3 has 11 amino acids. CDR3 protein: CASREGETQYF. In DNA form, the CDR3 reads TGTGCCAGCAGGGAGGGAGAGACCCAGTACTTC.

This chain joins TRBV2 and TRBJ2-7; the match to TRBD1 covers 8 bases. V was clipped by 8 bases and J by 3 bases; unmatched bases: 9. Germline CDR1 reads SNHLY; CDR2 reads FYNNEI. The CDR3 has 14 residues. Here the CDR3 reads CASAVAGGIYEQYF. CDR3 coding DNA: TGTGCCAGCGCGGTCGCAGGGGGCATCTACGAGCAGTACTTC.